The source of this TCR beta chain is a study of cytotoxic CD8 clonotypes in ibrutinib-treated CLL. The CDR3 has 14 residues. Germline V gene data show CDR1 as SGDLS and CDR2 as YYNGEE. V lost 0 bases, J lost 4 bases, and 10 bases lay in between. Measured with immunoSEQ multiplex PCR; TCRdb has only the in-frame clones, and not every one. The sample holds about 200,000 clones, about 72% seen once. As to this clone: Antigen unknown.

Study-level points and caveats: Elevated clonality accompanied ibrutinib response, with a return toward baseline values at progression.

This sample comprised PBMCs, obtained after 24 months of ibrutinib treatment. The chain joins TRBV9 to TRBJ1-2, with unresolved D. This TCR derives from a human donor with chronic lymphocytic leukemia. CDR3 coding DNA: TGTGCCAGCAGCGTAGATGAGGTTTTCTATGGCTACACCTTC. Translated: CASSVDEVFYGYTF.